This TCR beta chain was recovered during a study of OX40 agonist ivuxolimab in advanced cancers. Study as a whole: Mean age about 60 years, range about 20 to 90; around 80% male. General study results and limits: Clonal expansion was among the lowest in partial responders at 0.1-3.0 mg/kg, especially CD8+.

With autoimmune disease history or systemic immunosuppression, patients were excluded. A note on this clone: Its cognate antigen is unknown.

Assay used: immunoSEQ multiplex PCR; TCRdb lists only in-frame clones, some missing. The repertoire holds tens of thousands of clones, 83% seen once, with around 3.3% in the top ten. Germline V gene lookup returns CDR1 LGHNA and CDR2 YNFKEQ. Trimming removed 4 bases from V and 0 bases from J, with 12 bases in between. The CDR3 covers 15 residues. This TCR was sampled from an adult with an advanced solid tumor such as melanoma, head and neck, liver or kidney cancer. The input for sequencing was CD4+ or CD8+ T cells sorted from blood, taken in a trial of the OX40 agonist ivuxolimab. This chain joins TRBV4-2 and TRBJ1-1; no reliable D call. The DNA of the CDR3 is TGTGCCAGCAGCCCTGGACCTACCATGAACACTGAAGCTTTCTTT. Amino acid sequence: CASSPGPTMNTEAFF.